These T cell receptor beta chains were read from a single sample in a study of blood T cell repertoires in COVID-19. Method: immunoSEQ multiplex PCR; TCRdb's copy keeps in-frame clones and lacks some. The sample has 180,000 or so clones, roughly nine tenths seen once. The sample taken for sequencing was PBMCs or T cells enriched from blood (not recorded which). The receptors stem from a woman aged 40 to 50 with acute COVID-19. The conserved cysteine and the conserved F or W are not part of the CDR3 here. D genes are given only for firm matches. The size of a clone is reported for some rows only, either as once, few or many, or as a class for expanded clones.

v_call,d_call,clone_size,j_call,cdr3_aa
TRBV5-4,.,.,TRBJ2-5,ASSLESVETQY
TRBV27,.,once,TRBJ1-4,ASSKPGHPPIVKLF
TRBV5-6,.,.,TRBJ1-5,ASSRKSRGGNQPQH
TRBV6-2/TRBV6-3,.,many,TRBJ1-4,ASSYGQWENEKLF
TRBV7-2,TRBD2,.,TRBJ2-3,ASSLAGSGGKDTQY
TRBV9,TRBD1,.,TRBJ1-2,ASSVGTGGRYGYT
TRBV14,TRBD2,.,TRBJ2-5,ASSNGGSLPETQY
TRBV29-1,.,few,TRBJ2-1,SVDWWGSNRRPRDNADNEQF
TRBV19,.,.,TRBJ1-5,ASSEVNQPQH
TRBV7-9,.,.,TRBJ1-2,ASSLGANYGYT
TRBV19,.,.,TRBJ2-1,ASSIGRGGYNEQF
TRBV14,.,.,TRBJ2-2,ASSQAVADGELF
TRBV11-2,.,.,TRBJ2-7,ASSPGPLALFYEQY
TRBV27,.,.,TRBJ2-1,ASRQRASFFAPWSNEQF
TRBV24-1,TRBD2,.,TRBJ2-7,ATSDLSGGKYEQY
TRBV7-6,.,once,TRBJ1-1,ASSLGQAMNTEAF
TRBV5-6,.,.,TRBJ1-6,ASSPGRVSNNSPLH
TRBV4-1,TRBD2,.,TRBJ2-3,ASSQPLFPAGADTQY
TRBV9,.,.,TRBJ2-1,ASSVVADVYNEQF
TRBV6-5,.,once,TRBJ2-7,ASTLAGSSSYEQY
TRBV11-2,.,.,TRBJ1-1,ASSIGAGWNTEAF
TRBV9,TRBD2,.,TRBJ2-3,ASSASSGRVTDTQY
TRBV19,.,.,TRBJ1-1,ASGGVMNTEAF
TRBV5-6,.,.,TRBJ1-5,ASSLAGSNQPQH
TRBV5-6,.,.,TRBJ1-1,ASSLYQGRTEAF